The 19 T cell receptor beta chains below come from one sample, sequenced in a study of cytomegalovirus exposure and HLA in healthy donors. The PCR ran on 60 Vbeta and 13 Jbeta primers. The method was immunoSEQ multiplex PCR; TCRdb's version includes in-frame clones alone and lacks a portion of them. Here the sample spans 170,000 or so clones, approximately 80% being singletons. The sample was PBMCs. The receptors were sampled from a male donor in good health and CMV-seropositive.

This clone was recorded a few times. The chain is built from TRBV19 and TRBJ1-2; tentative D call: TRBD1 (6 bases). V was cut by 5 bases and J by 8 bases, with 21 bases left in between. There are 15 residues in the CDR3. Germline CDR1 is LNHDA and CDR2 is SQIVND (reference sequence). The CDR3, as DNA: TGTGCCAGTAGTCAGGGGCCTACAGGGAACAGGGGCTACACCTTC. It encodes CASSQGPTGNRGYTF.

The gene calls are TRBV5-4 and TRBJ2-1; 9 bases are a match to TRBD2. Germline V gives CDR1 SGHNT, CDR2 YYREEE (reference sequence). This CDR3 comprises 14 residues. Germline trimming cut 4 bases from V and 9 bases from J; bases unmatched to any gene: 8. The CDR3: CASSQDSGRGEQFF. For the CDR3, the DNA is TGTGCCAGCAGCCAGGATAGCGGGAGAGGTGAGCAGTTCTTC.

The chain joins TRBV7-8 to TRBJ2-7; 9 bases align to TRBD1. Germline assignment: CDR1 SGHVS and CDR2 FQNEAQ. The V gene end was trimmed by 2 bases and the J gene end by 1 base; junction bases not matched to a gene: 3. The length of the CDR3 is 15 residues. Written as DNA, the CDR3 is TGTGCCAGCAGCTTACCAGGACAGGGGTCCTACGAGCAGTACTTC. It specifies CASSLPGQGSYEQYF.

This clone was counted a few times. The V call is TRBV10-3, the J call TRBJ2-3, with 9 bases fitting TRBD2. Germline loops: CDR1 ENHRY, CDR2 SYGVKD. The CDR3 spans 17 residues. Trimming took 11 bases from V and 2 from J; bases not matched to a gene: 17. CDR3 residues: CAVTPSGGLTNTDTQYF. The CDR3 nucleotides read TGTGCCGTGACCCCGAGCGGGGGGCTGACTAACACAGATACGCAGTATTTT.

A single count supports this clone. The chain uses TRBV6-5 and TRBJ2-4, with TRBD2 matching over 8 bases. Germline values: CDR1 MNHEY, CDR2 SVGAGI. The V segment lost 3 bases and the J segment 5 bases; nucleotides outside the gene matches: 6. This CDR3 has 15 residues. In DNA, the CDR3 is TGTGCCAGCAGTTATTCGGGGGGGAGGGAAAACATTCAGTACTTC. Its protein is CASSYSGGRENIQYF.

The chain recombines TRBV19 with TRBJ1-5; D might be TRBD1 (6 bases). The CDR3 totals 12 residues. Germline V gene lookup returns CDR1 LNHDA and CDR2 SQIVND (reference sequence). V was clipped by 7 bases and J by 7 bases, with 11 bases between them. The CDR3, as DNA: TGTGCCAGTACGGCCCAGGGGCAGCCCCAGCATTTT. This codes for CASTAQGQPQHF.

This clone was recorded once. J is TRBJ1-2 and V is TRBV6-5, with a weak D call TRBD1 (6 bases). V lost 6 bases, J lost 0 bases, and 11 bases lay in between. This CDR3 region has 14 residues. Germline assignment: CDR1 MNHEY and CDR2 SVGAGI. The CDR3 loop reads CASRLDSANYGYTF. For the CDR3, the DNA is TGTGCCAGCAGATTGGACAGCGCTAACTATGGCTACACCTTC.

In its sample, this clone was seen once. The chain employs TRBV5-4 and TRBJ2-1; 7 bases fit TRBD1. V was clipped by 4 bases and J by 2 bases; unmatched bases: 6. CDR1 SGHNT and CDR2 YYREEE come from the germline V gene (reference sequence). This CDR3 has 15 residues. The chain's CDR3 is CASSVRQGAYNEQFF. CDR3 sequence (DNA): TGTGCCAGCAGCGTCCGACAGGGTGCCTACAATGAGCAGTTCTTC.

Of note for this clone: Within the sample, other DNA sequences also encode this same CDR3. The V and J genes are TRBV9 and TRBJ2-3; D may be TRBD2 (5 bases). This CDR3 contains 15 residues. Germline V lookup: CDR1 SGDLS, CDR2 YYNGEE. With 0 bases removed from V and 2 bases from J, the gap between germline ends came to 10 bases. CDR3 nucleotide sequence: TGTGCCAGCAGCGTAGGGCGGGTACTCACAGATACGCAGTATTTT. Protein: CASSVGRVLTDTQYF.

The V gene is TRBV25-1, the J gene TRBJ2-2; unclear D gene. CDR1 is MGHDK, CDR2 SYGVNS, per germline. Trimming cost V 6 bases and J 0 bases, with 14 bases left between them. This CDR3 is 16 amino acids long. The CDR3: CASSLGGHANTGELFF. Here the CDR3 DNA reads TGTGCCAGCAGCTTGGGTGGGCACGCGAACACCGGGGAGCTGTTTTTT.

The gene calls are TRBV28 and TRBJ2-5, with D maybe TRBD2 (5 bases). Germline-derived CDR1 and CDR2 are MDHEN and SYDVKM. The CDR3 covers 13 residues. Trimming removed 3 bases from V and 4 bases from J, with 9 bases in between. This chain's CDR3 is CASSFGDLETQYF. The CDR3, as DNA: TGTGCCAGCAGTTTCGGGGATCTAGAGACCCAGTACTTC.

CDR3 nucleotide sequence: TGCGCCAGCAGTGAGTCTATGGACAGGCACACTGAAGCTTTCTTT. The encoded protein is CASSESMDRHTEAFF. This rearrangement joins TRBV10-2 to TRBJ1-1; 7 positions match TRBD1. CDR1 WSHSY and CDR2 SAAADI come from the germline V gene. This CDR3 spans 15 amino acids. The J segment lost 3 bases and the V segment lost 0 bases, leaving 4 bases of the junction unmatched.

This clone was seen more than once but under ten times. The junction differs from germline at one of its ends, possibly a read error. This sequence joins TRBV7-9 and TRBJ1-1; D remains unclear. From germline, CDR1 is SEHNR and CDR2 FQNEAQ (reference sequence). The CDR3 length is 14 residues. DNA of the CDR3: TGTGCCAGCAACTTACCCGCGGGAGCACATGAAGCTTTCTTT. Amino acid sequence: CASNLPAGAHEAFF.

The table lists this clone with a count of one. The genes are TRBV5-8 and TRBJ2-5; 10 bases are shared with TRBD2. The V segment lost 0 bases and the J segment 3 bases; nucleotides outside the gene matches: 5. The CDR3 has 16 amino acids. Per germline, CDR1 SGHTS and CDR2 YDEGEE. CDR3 in amino acids: CASSLGASGRKETQYF. DNA for the CDR3: TGTGCCAGCAGCTTGGGGGCTAGCGGGAGAAAAGAGACCCAGTACTTC.

This chain uses TRBV19 with TRBJ2-1, with 9 bases fitting TRBD2. Trimming took 4 bases from V and 4 from J; bases not matched to a gene: 17. CDR3 length: 19 amino acids. CDR1 LNHDA and CDR2 SQIVND come from the germline V gene (reference sequence). CDR3 in DNA: TGTGCCAGTAGTACCCCCAGACTAGCGGATAACACTCTTTACAATGAGCAGTTCTTC. Translation: CASSTPRLADNTLYNEQFF. Variable domain in full (rest from reference TRBV19 and TRBJ2-1): DGGITQSPKYLFRKEGQNVTLSCEQNLNHDAMYWYRQDPGQGLRLIYYSQIVNDFQKGDIAEGYSVSREKKESFPLTVTSAQKNPTAFYLCASSTPRLADNTLYNEQFFGPGTRLTVL.

There are a few counts of this clone. The rearrangement uses TRBV30 and TRBJ2-1; D possibly corresponds to TRBD2 (6 bases). The CDR3 consists of 12 residues. Per the germline V gene, CDR1 is GTSNPN and CDR2 is SVGIG (reference sequence). Trimming took off 0 bases at V and 11 bases at J, with 11 bases between the two ends. The CDR3 sequence is CAWSVRGEKQFF. CDR3 DNA sequence: TGTGCCTGGAGTGTACGCGGGGAAAAGCAGTTCTTC.

The rearrangement joins TRBV4-2 to TRBJ2-1, with TRBD2 identical over 9 bases. The V gene's germline CDR1 is LGHNA and CDR2 YNFKEQ. This CDR3 is 15 amino acids long. V was pared by 2 bases and J by 9 bases, with 8 bases of the junction left unmatched. The CDR3 sequence: CASSQTRAGGGEQFF. CDR3 nucleotides: TGTGCCAGCAGCCAAACAAGAGCGGGGGGCGGTGAGCAGTTCTTC.

The V call is TRBV18, the J call TRBJ2-5; TRBD2 aligns across 7 bases. The CDR3 runs to 14 residues. Trimming removed 4 bases from V and 3 bases from J; junction bases left unmatched: 5. Germline V gives CDR1 KGHSH, CDR2 LQKENI. CDR3 nucleotide sequence: TGTGCCAGCTCACGACCTAGCGGCAAAGAGACCCAGTACTTC. Its translation: CASSRPSGKETQYF.

The chain is built from TRBV7-9 and TRBJ2-7; D is possibly TRBD1 (5 bases). The CDR3 is made up of 14 amino acids. Trimming shortened V by 1 base and J by 2 bases, and 9 bases separated the two germline ends. The germline V gene encodes CDR1 SEHNR and CDR2 FQNEAQ (reference sequence). The CDR3 loop is CASSLGTNAYEQYF. The CDR3 bases are TGTGCCAGCAGCTTAGGGACAAACGCCTACGAGCAGTACTTC.